Presented here are 28 T cell receptor beta chains from one specimen sequenced in a study of cytomegalovirus exposure and HLA in healthy donors. The PCR used 60 Vbeta and 13 Jbeta primers. Using immunoSEQ multiplex PCR, the repertoire was profiled, and TCRdb retains in-frame clones only, with some absent. The table includes 150,000 to 200,000 clones, roughly 80% detected once. Material: PBMCs. The receptor set was obtained from a woman aged 40 to 49 in good health and CMV-seronegative.

The chain is built from TRBV4-2 and TRBJ1-2; tentatively, D is TRBD1 (5 bases). The CDR3 extends over 15 amino acids. Germline-derived CDR1 and CDR2 are LGHNA and YNFKEQ. The V and J ends lost 2 bases and 4 bases respectively, with 14 bases between them. CDR3 nucleotides: TGTGCCAGCAGCCAAATGAAAACAGGATTCTATGGCTACACCTTC. Its translation: CASSQMKTGFYGYTF.

The chain couples TRBV10-3 to TRBJ2-2, with D possibly being TRBD1 (6 bases). CDR1 and CDR2 from the germline V gene are ENHRY and SYGVKD. The V and J ends lost 2 bases and 0 bases respectively, with 10 bases between them. The CDR3 totals 16 residues. The CDR3 region is CAISETPGANTGELFF. DNA for the CDR3: TGTGCCATCAGTGAGACTCCAGGGGCGAACACCGGGGAGCTGTTTTTT.

Written as DNA, the CDR3 is TGTGCCAGCAGTTTAGAGGCGGCGTACTCTGGAAACACCATATATTTT. It codes for CASSLEAAYSGNTIYF. This rearrangement joins TRBV28 to TRBJ1-3; D not certain. The CDR3 runs 16 residues. CDR1 is MDHEN and CDR2 is SYDVKM in the germline V gene. V gave up 2 bases and J gave up 0 bases, with 11 bases separating them.

The chain recombines TRBV7-3 with TRBJ2-1; D uncertain. Germline lookup yields CDR1 SGHTA and CDR2 FQGTGA. This CDR3 has 12 amino acids. With 2 bases removed from V and 6 bases from J, the gap between germline ends came to 5 bases. The CDR3: CASSLLPNEQFF. CDR3 DNA: TGTGCCAGCAGCTTACTCCCCAATGAGCAGTTCTTC.

The chain has TRBV4-2 and TRBJ2-7; D gene uncertain. CDR1 LGHNA and CDR2 YNFKEQ come from the germline V gene. Trimming took off 1 base at V and 3 bases at J, with 10 bases between the two ends. The CDR3 is 14 residues long. CDR3 in DNA: TGTGCCAGCAGCCAAGGTATCGTAAACTACGAGCAGTACTTC. Protein product: CASSQGIVNYEQYF.

CDR3 loop: CASSPGQQETQYF. For the CDR3, the DNA is TGTGCCAGCAGCCCCGGACAGCAAGAGACCCAGTACTTC. This chain links TRBV7-6 with TRBJ2-5; D is perhaps TRBD1 (6 bases). Germline V gene lookup returns CDR1 SGHVS and CDR2 FNYEAQ. The CDR3 totals 13 residues. Trimming took off 5 bases at V and 2 bases at J, with 9 bases between the two ends.

This chain uses TRBV6-5 with TRBJ2-7, with D possibly TRBD1 on 5 matching bases. Germline V gene data show CDR1 as MNHEY and CDR2 as SVGAGI. CDR3 size: 11 residues. Trimming shortened V by 4 bases and J by 5 bases, and 6 bases separated the two germline ends. This CDR3 reads CASSLGDEQYF. For the CDR3, the DNA is TGTGCCAGCAGTTTAGGGGACGAGCAGTACTTC.

V is TRBV4-2 and J is TRBJ2-7; 10 nucleotides line up with TRBD2. CDR1 is LGHNA and CDR2 is YNFKEQ in the germline V gene. V trimming: 7 bases; J trimming: 1 base; junction bases outside the gene matches: 10. The CDR3 has 16 residues. CDR3 coding DNA: TGTGCCAGCACTCTTCAACTAGCGGGATTGTCCTACGAGCAGTACTTC. This codes for CASTLQLAGLSYEQYF.

This rearrangement joins TRBV11-2 to TRBJ2-5, with D uncertain. Per the germline V gene, CDR1 is SGHAT and CDR2 is FQNNGV. The CDR3 runs 17 residues. Trimming shortened V by 1 base and J by 2 bases, and 17 bases separated the two germline ends. The CDR3 DNA follows: TGTGCCAGCAGCTTAGTGTTCGAGACATCACGACAAGAGACCCAGTACTTC. It specifies CASSLVFETSRQETQYF.

The J gene is TRBJ1-3, the V gene TRBV28; 8 nucleotides line up with TRBD1. The trim removed 8 bases at V and 0 bases at J, leaving 9 bases unmatched. Germline V gene data show CDR1 as MDHEN and CDR2 as SYDVKM. This CDR3 spans 16 amino acids. The CDR3 region has the DNA TGTGCCAGCTCGGGGACAGGTTGGGACTCTGGAAACACCATATATTTT. Encoded protein: CASSGTGWDSGNTIYF.

The chain combines TRBV7-2 with TRBJ2-7; 12 bases map to TRBD1. The junction had 11 bases not matched to a gene; V was cut back by 5 bases and J by 3 bases. Germline CDR1 SGHTA, CDR2 FQGNSA. The CDR3 covers 17 residues. The CDR3 is CASSRDRGPEGYYEQYF. In nucleotides, the CDR3 is TGTGCCAGCAGCCGGGACAGGGGGCCCGAGGGCTACTACGAGCAGTACTTC.

V is TRBV11-2 and J is TRBJ1-1; tentative D call: TRBD1 (5 bases). The V end lost 3 bases, the J end lost 4 bases, and 9 bases lay between the germline ends. The CDR3 loop spans 13 amino acids. The germline V gene has CDR1 SGHAT and CDR2 FQNNGV. CDR3 region: CASSLGGVTEAFF. Written as DNA, the CDR3 is TGTGCCAGCAGCTTGGGAGGGGTCACTGAAGCTTTCTTT.

In this sample, this clone turned up a few times. CDR3 protein: CATSTSGVHNEQFF. CDR3 nucleotides: TGTGCCACGTCCACTAGCGGGGTCCACAATGAGCAGTTCTTC. The genes are TRBV7-3 and TRBJ2-1; 10 positions match TRBD2. The CDR3 sequence is 14 residues long. V lost 10 bases to trimming and J lost 5 bases; unmatched junction nucleotides: 8. Germline V gives CDR1 SGHTA, CDR2 FQGTGA.

The rearrangement joins TRBV7-8 to TRBJ2-6; no definite D call. CDR1 and CDR2 (germline): SGHVS, FQNEAQ. The CDR3 runs to 18 residues. V was cut by 5 bases and J by 0 bases, with 17 bases left in between. The DNA for the CDR3 is TGTGCCAGCAGCCCTTGGGCAGGTCCACTCTCTGGGGCCAACGTCCTGACTTTC. It specifies CASSPWAGPLSGANVLTF.

CDR3 DNA sequence: TGCGCCAGCCAGCTCAGGGGGCTCACAGATACGCAGTATTTT. Translation: CASQLRGLTDTQYF. The rearrangement links TRBV5-1 to TRBJ2-3; 8 nucleotides line up with TRBD1. With 7 bases clipped from V and 2 bases from J, the junction kept 6 bases outside the gene matches. Germline V CDR1 and CDR2: SGHRS, YFSETQ. The CDR3 length is 14 residues.

The chain carries TRBV16 and TRBJ2-1, with D perhaps TRBD2 (6 bases). Trimming left V 5 bases short and J 0 bases short, with 14 bases between. The CDR3 spans 16 residues. The germline CDR1 and CDR2 sequences are KGHSY and FQNENV. CDR3 in amino acids: CASSTPGLNSYNEQFF. In DNA, the CDR3 is TGTGCCAGCAGCACGCCGGGACTCAACTCCTACAATGAGCAGTTCTTC. Together with reference TRBV16 and TRBJ2-1, the CDR3 gives the full variable domain: GEEVAQTPKHLVRGEGQKAKLYCAPIKGHSYVFWYQQVLKNEFKFLISFQNENVFDETGMPKERFSAKCLPNSPCSLEIQATKLEDSAVYFCASSTPGLNSYNEQFFGPGTRLTVL.

The chain has TRBV14 and TRBJ1-3, with a possible D match to TRBD1 (5 bases). The V and J ends lost 5 bases and 2 bases respectively, with 16 bases between them. Germline loops: CDR1 SGHDN, CDR2 FVKESK. This CDR3 is built from 16 residues. In DNA, the CDR3 is TGTGCCAGCAGCGAGGGTGGCGGGGCCGCTGGAAACACCATATATTTT. Residues: CASSEGGGAAGNTIYF.

The V call is TRBV5-5, the J call TRBJ2-5, with 7 bases fitting TRBD2. CDR1 is SGHKS, CDR2 YYEKEE, per germline (reference sequence). The CDR3 runs to 14 residues. Trimming cost V 4 bases and J 4 bases; bases outside gene matches: 7. CDR3 region: CASSLWGGGETQYF. CDR3 nucleotides: TGTGCCAGCAGCCTATGGGGGGGTGGAGAGACCCAGTACTTC.

CDR3: CASSLPRGLAGLDSYEQYF. The CDR3 DNA reads as TGTGCCAGCAGCTTACCCAGAGGGCTAGCGGGCTTAGATTCCTACGAGCAGTACTTC. This chain connects TRBV11-2 to TRBJ2-7, with 8 bases aligning to TRBD2. The CDR3 length is 19 residues. V lost 2 bases to trimming and J lost 1 base; unmatched junction nucleotides: 16. Germline V gene data show CDR1 as SGHAT and CDR2 as FQNNGV.

The rearrangement uses TRBV30 and TRBJ1-1, with TRBD1 matching 9 bases. CDR3 length: 12 amino acids. V dropped 5 bases and J dropped 10; count of bases not matched to a gene: 8. Germline CDR1 GTSNPN, CDR2 SVGIG (reference sequence). The CDR3 is CAWGWGQGLAFF. CDR3 in DNA: TGTGCCTGGGGATGGGGACAGGGTCTAGCTTTCTTT.

V usage is TRBV6-1 and J usage is TRBJ1-5; 9 bases align to TRBD1. Germline V CDR1 and CDR2: MNHNS, SASEGT. CDR3 length: 15 residues. V lost 7 bases, J lost 5 bases, and 9 bases stayed unmatched. CDR3 coding DNA: TGTGCCAGCAAGAGACCGGGACAGGGATATCAGCCCCAGCATTTT. As protein: CASKRPGQGYQPQHF.

The gene calls are TRBV2 and TRBJ1-2, with 8 bases identical to TRBD1. The junction had 6 bases not matched to a gene; V was cut back by 0 bases and J by 6 bases. The CDR3 has 15 amino acids. Germline-derived CDR1 and CDR2 are SNHLY and FYNNEI. CDR3: CASSEALQGADGYTF. The CDR3, as DNA: TGTGCCAGCAGTGAAGCGCTTCAGGGGGCTGATGGCTACACCTTC.

The rearrangement joins TRBV6-1 to TRBJ1-4; 8 positions agree with TRBD1. Germline lookup yields CDR1 MNHNS and CDR2 SASEGT. This CDR3 spans 16 amino acids. Unmatched junction bases numbered 11, after V lost 4 bases and J lost 7 bases. The chain's CDR3 is CASSVPPGTGGEKLFF. In nucleotides, the CDR3 is TGTGCCAGCAGTGTCCCCCCGGGGACAGGAGGTGAAAAACTGTTTTTT.

This clone has more than one count but fewer than ten. This rearrangement joins TRBV30 to TRBJ2-2, with D possibly matching TRBD1 (5 bases). There are 15 residues in the CDR3. Germline-derived CDR1 and CDR2 are GTSNPN and SVGIG (reference sequence). V dropped 4 bases and J dropped 3 bases, with 15 bases sitting between them. CDR3 DNA: TGTGCCTGGAAGGCACGGCAGGGCGACACCGGGGAGCTGTTTTTT. This translates into CAWKARQGDTGELFF.

The rearrangement links TRBV5-1 to TRBJ2-3, with 14 bases identical to TRBD2. After removal of 5 bases from V and 2 bases from J, the junction contained 1 base not matched to a gene. The CDR3 loop spans 15 amino acids. The germline gives CDR1 SGHRS, CDR2 YFSETQ. CDR3 residues: CASRTSGGATDTQYF. The CDR3 DNA follows: TGCGCCAGCAGGACTAGCGGGGGGGCCACAGATACGCAGTATTTT.

The chain combines TRBV5-6 with TRBJ2-5, with 8 bases identical to TRBD1. The CDR3 extends over 15 amino acids. Germline V lookup: CDR1 SGHDT, CDR2 YYEEEE. Trimming removed 4 bases from V and 2 bases from J; junction bases left unmatched: 7. The CDR3: CASSTDRGLQETQYF. For the CDR3, the DNA is TGTGCCAGCAGCACCGACAGGGGCCTACAAGAGACCCAGTACTTC.

CDR3 DNA: TGTGCCAGTAGTAATGAGGGGGGGGCTCATGATTGGTACAATGAGCAGTTCTTC. Protein sequence: CASSNEGGAHDWYNEQFF. This rearrangement joins TRBV19 to TRBJ2-1, with TRBD2 as a possible D gene (7 bases). The CDR3 has 18 residues. V was trimmed by 4 bases and J by 4 bases, leaving 23 bases between them. Germline loops: CDR1 LNHDA, CDR2 SQIVND (reference sequence).

The gene calls are TRBV19 and TRBJ2-2; the D gene is possibly TRBD1 (5 bases). With 1 base removed from V and 5 bases from J, the gap between germline ends came to 11 bases. The CDR3 is 15 amino acids. Germline assignment: CDR1 LNHDA and CDR2 SQIVND (reference sequence). Here the CDR3 DNA reads TGTGCCAGTAGTATAGGGGCAGGGTTGACCGGGGAGCTGTTTTTT. Amino acid sequence: CASSIGAGLTGELFF.